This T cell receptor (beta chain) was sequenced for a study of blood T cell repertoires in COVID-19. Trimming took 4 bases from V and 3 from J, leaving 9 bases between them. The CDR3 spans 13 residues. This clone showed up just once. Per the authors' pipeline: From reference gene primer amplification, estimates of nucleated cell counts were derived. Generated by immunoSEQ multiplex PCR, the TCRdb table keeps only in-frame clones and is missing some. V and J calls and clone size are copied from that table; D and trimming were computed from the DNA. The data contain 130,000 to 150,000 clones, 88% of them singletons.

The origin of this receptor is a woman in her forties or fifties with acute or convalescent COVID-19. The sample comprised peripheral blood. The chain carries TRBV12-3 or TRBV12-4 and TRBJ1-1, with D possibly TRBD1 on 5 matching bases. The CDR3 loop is CASSSLQDTEAFF. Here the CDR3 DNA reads TGTGCCAGCAGTTCATTACAGGACACTGAAGCTTTCTTT.